The 12 T cell receptor beta chains below were found in one sample sequenced in a study of cytomegalovirus exposure and HLA in healthy donors. With 60 Vbeta and 13 Jbeta primers, the PCR was carried out. This table comes from immunoSEQ multiplex PCR, and its TCRdb copy is limited to in-frame clones, with some not included. The sample lists more than 75,000 clones, around 79% occurring once. Sequencing used PBMCs. These TCRs come from a young man in good health and CMV-seronegative.

In this sample, this clone turned up a few times. This sequence joins TRBV6-6 and TRBJ2-7, with 7 bases lining up with TRBD1. From germline, CDR1 is MNHNY and CDR2 SVGAGI (reference sequence). The length of the CDR3 is 14 residues. The trim removed 4 bases at V and 4 bases at J, leaving 7 bases unmatched. CDR3 nucleotides: TGTGCCAGCAGTTTGGAGACAGGGTCGTACGAGCAGTACTTC. Translated: CASSLETGSYEQYF.

This clone was detected a few times. The J gene is TRBJ1-1, the V gene TRBV5-1, with D unclear. Germline CDR1 and CDR2: SGHRS and YFSETQ. The length of the CDR3 is 12 residues. Trimming pared 4 bases from V and 11 bases from J, leaving 15 bases between. The CDR3: CASSPERGVAFF. The CDR3 region has the DNA TGCGCCAGCAGCCCGGAACGGGGAGTGGCTTTCTTT.

The J gene is TRBJ1-1, the V gene TRBV6-4; D is perhaps TRBD1 (5 bases). CDR3 length equals 13 residues. The ends were cut back, 0 bases at V and 8 bases at J, with 10 bases in the middle. CDR1 is MRHNA, CDR2 SNTAGT, per germline. This chain's CDR3 is CASSDSGQKEAFF. DNA of the CDR3: TGTGCCAGCAGTGACTCGGGGCAGAAGGAAGCTTTCTTT.

In this sample, this clone turned up once. The chain carries TRBV19 and TRBJ1-5, with D tentatively TRBD1 (6 bases). Germline V gene lookup returns CDR1 LNHDA and CDR2 SQIVND (reference sequence). The CDR3 consists of 16 residues. Trimming took off 3 bases at V and 0 bases at J, with 12 bases between the two ends. The CDR3 nucleotides read TGTGCCAGTAGTATCCGGGACACATATAGCAATCAGCCCCAGCATTTT. It translates to CASSIRDTYSNQPQHF.

The J gene is TRBJ1-5, the V gene TRBV28, with TRBD1 identical over 7 bases. In germline, CDR1 is MDHEN, CDR2 SYDVKM. The ends lost 2 bases at V and 7 bases at J; junction bases unmatched: 5. The CDR3 has 14 residues. Written as DNA, the CDR3 is TGTGCCAGCAGTTTAATACAGGGGTTGCAGCCCCAGCATTTT. It is translated as CASSLIQGLQPQHF. Based on the CDR3 plus reference TRBV28 and TRBJ1-5, the full variable domain is DVKVTQSSRYLVKRTGEKVFLECVQDMDHENMFWYRQDPGLGLRLIYFSYDVKMKEKGDIPEGYSVSREKKERFSLILESASTNQTSMYLCASSLIQGLQPQHFGDGTRLSIL.

V usage is TRBV27 and J usage is TRBJ1-5; 8 bases are shared with TRBD1. Germline V gene lookup returns CDR1 MNHEY and CDR2 SMNVEV (reference sequence). This CDR3 comprises 15 residues. The J segment lost 2 bases and the V segment lost 5 bases, leaving 5 bases of the junction unmatched. CDR3 DNA: TGTGCCAGCAGTCGACCGGGACAGGGCAATCAGCCCCAGCATTTT. It yields the protein CASSRPGQGNQPQHF.

The J gene is TRBJ1-6, the V gene TRBV19, with D tentatively TRBD1 (6 bases). The CDR3 length is 15 residues. Per germline, CDR1 LNHDA and CDR2 SQIVND (reference sequence). Trimming removed 4 bases at V and 10 bases at J, with 17 bases between. The CDR3 here is CASSTSGVVYSPLHF. As DNA, the CDR3 is TGTGCCAGTAGTACGTCAGGGGTCGTATACTCACCCCTCCACTTT.

The chain links TRBV6-5 to TRBJ2-3; 10 nucleotides match TRBD2. The V and J ends lost 4 bases and 8 bases, in that order; junction bases with no gene match: 12. Germline lookup yields CDR1 MNHEY and CDR2 SVGAGI. The CDR3 runs 16 residues. CDR3 sequence reads: CASSFSTRASGGTQYF. CDR3 bases: TGTGCCAGCAGTTTCTCAACCCGGGCTAGCGGGGGTACGCAGTATTTT.

This clone has just one count. The rearrangement uses TRBV7-2 and TRBJ2-7; unclear D gene. This CDR3 contains 15 residues. Trimming removed 5 bases at V and 0 bases at J, with 14 bases between. Germline V gives CDR1 SGHTA, CDR2 FQGNSA. The CDR3 region is CASSLGTASSYEQYF. CDR3 DNA: TGTGCCAGCAGCCTAGGTACGGCTAGCTCCTACGAGCAGTACTTC.

This clone was detected once. V is TRBV15 and J is TRBJ2-3; maybe TRBD2 (6 bases). V lost 1 base to trimming and J lost 5 bases, with 10 bases between them. CDR1 and CDR2 (germline): LNHNV, YYDKDF (reference sequence). The CDR3 contains 14 residues. Here the CDR3 DNA reads TGTGCCACCAGCAGAGCGGGAGAAGGAGATACGCAGTATTTT. It translates to CATSRAGEGDTQYF. Together with reference TRBV15 and TRBJ2-3, the CDR3 gives the full variable domain: DAMVIQNPRYQVTQFGKPVTLSCSQTLNHNVMYWYQQKSSQAPKLLFHYYDKDFNNEADTPDNFQSRRPNTSFCFLDIRSPGLGDTAMYLCATSRAGEGDTQYFGPGTRLTVL.

The chain has TRBV2 and TRBJ1-1; D is perhaps TRBD1 (5 bases). This CDR3 is built from 15 residues. The germline CDR1 and CDR2 sequences are SNHLY and FYNNEI. Trimming cost V 3 bases and J 0 bases, with 11 bases left between them. In nucleotides, the CDR3 is TGTGCCAGCAGTGATGGACCAGGGCTGAACACTGAAGCTTTCTTT. It is translated as CASSDGPGLNTEAFF.

On this clone itself: In the same sample, other DNA sequences code for this CDR3. This chain connects TRBV30 to TRBJ2-6; perhaps TRBD2 as D (5 bases). The CDR3 runs 16 residues. Germline V gene sequence: CDR1 GTSNPN, CDR2 SVGIG (reference sequence). Deletions cut 2 bases from V and 0 bases from J, with 11 bases between. The CDR3 loop is CAWSTRGFSGANVLTF. The CDR3 DNA reads as TGTGCCTGGAGTACAAGAGGGTTCTCTGGGGCCAACGTCCTGACTTTC.